The 5 T cell receptor beta chains listed next were all sequenced from one sample in a study of memory CD4+ T cells and cytomegalovirus serostatus. Here immunoSEQ multiplex PCR was the method, and the copy in TCRdb shows in-frame clones only, minus some. The repertoire has around 25,000 clones, 76% of them found once; the top ten carry 0.85% to 1.2%. Single viable CD3+CD4+CD8-CD45RO+ cells were sorted as the memory CD4+ T cells. Material: memory CD4+ T cells from blood. These receptors all stem from an adult in good health and CMV-seronegative.

This chain uses TRBV18 with TRBJ2-1; D gene uncertain. The CDR3 is made up of 14 amino acids. V was shortened by 3 bases and J by 0 bases, with 6 bases between the two germline ends. Germline CDR1 KGHSH, CDR2 LQKENI. The CDR3 DNA reads TGTGCCAGCTCACCGATGAGCTCCTACAATGAGCAGTTCTTC. The encoded protein is CASSPMSSYNEQFF.

This clone was counted only a few times. The chain has TRBV10-3 and TRBJ1-1; D is ambiguous. The V gene lost 9 bases and the J gene lost 1 base, with 6 bases spanning the gap. Germline assignment: CDR1 ENHRY and CDR2 SYGVKD. This CDR3 comprises 11 residues. The CDR3 sequence: CAMRENTEAFF. DNA of the CDR3: TGTGCCATGAGGGAGAACACTGAAGCTTTCTTT.

The rearrangement uses TRBV7-3 and TRBJ1-6; TRBD1 aligns across 7 bases. The length of the CDR3 is 15 residues. V lost 1 base, J lost 14 bases, and 11 bases stayed unmatched. Germline values: CDR1 SGHTA, CDR2 FQGTGA. The CDR3 loop is CASSLSGSQGETLHF. For the CDR3, the DNA is TGTGCCAGCAGCTTAAGTGGGAGTCAGGGGGAGACCCTCCACTTT. The full variable domain, completed using reference TRBV7-3 and TRBJ1-6, is GAGVSQTPSNKVTEKGKYVELRCDPISGHTALYWYRQSLGQGPEFLIYFQGTGAADDSGLPNDRFFAVRPEGSVSTLKIQRTERGDSAVYLCASSLSGSQGETLHFGNGTRLTVT.

The V gene is TRBV6-6, the J gene TRBJ1-6; the D gene is possibly TRBD1 (6 bases). V was trimmed by 2 bases and J by 9 bases, leaving 11 bases between them. The CDR3 contains 14 residues. The germline V gene encodes CDR1 MNHNY and CDR2 SVGAGI (reference sequence). The CDR3 protein is CASSYTGNGSPLHF. The CDR3 region has the DNA TGTGCCAGCAGTTACACAGGGAATGGTTCACCCCTCCACTTT.

This clone was counted between two and nine times. The chain recombines TRBV9 with TRBJ1-5; D ambiguous. There are 15 residues in the CDR3. Trimming removed 1 base from V and 3 bases from J, with 11 bases in between. Germline V gives CDR1 SGDLS, CDR2 YYNGEE. The CDR3 region is CASSVSSSANQPQHF. The CDR3 nucleotides read TGTGCCAGCAGCGTATCATCGAGTGCCAATCAGCCCCAGCATTTT.